The rows below give T cell receptor beta chains drawn from one sample of a study of monozygotic twins with inflammatory bowel disease. No DNA is given; TCRdb re-called the 5' RACE reads and lists each CDR3 protein once. The table lists about 160,000 distinct CDR3 sequences. Sequences were obtained from blood. The receptor source for this set is a human donor with ulcerative colitis or Crohn's disease, or a healthy co-twin of an affected twin (not recorded which). Each CDR3 is given with its conserved first and last residue.

>15|TRBV19|TRBJ2-7
CASTNPGQGIYEQYF
>14|TRBV25-1|TRBJ2-7
CASSAAGMRNEQYF
>15|TRBV7-2|TRBJ2-3
CASSPGTSGRGTQYF
>13|TRBV24-1|TRBJ2-1
CATSDLHRIKQFF
>14|TRBV5-8|TRBJ1-2
CASKPNGGNYGYTF
>14|TRBV27|TRBJ1-4
CASSLFRRDEKLFF
>11|TRBV4-1|TRBJ2-7
CASRGLYEQYF
>15|TRBV5-1|TRBJ2-3
CASSPGRGWTDTQYF
>14|TRBV13|TRBJ2-5
CASSLSAGAETQYF
>12|TRBV30|TRBJ2-1
CAWSGGNHEQFF
>12|TRBV28|TRBJ1-2
CATAGQGYGYTF
>16|TRBV11-3|TRBJ2-3
CASSPPGPASTDTQYF
>13|TRBV20-1|TRBJ2-5
CSARGANQETQYF
>14|TRBV6-6|TRBJ2-2
CASGREGLFGELFF
>15|TRBV7-3|TRBJ2-1
CASSQRGTGRNEQFF
>15|TRBV5-1|TRBJ2-7
CASSLDGTRSYEQYF
>15|TRBV20-1|TRBJ2-3
CSARAPARSTDTQYF
>15|TRBV6-2/TRBV6-3|TRBJ1-5
CASSPTGGSRQPQHF
>12|TRBV7-2|TRBJ2-1
CASSPLFSEQFF
>15|TRBV14|TRBJ2-5
CASSQDQGIGETQYF
>16|TRBV9|TRBJ2-6
CASSGAGGSGANVLTF
>17|TRBV28|TRBJ2-7
CASKRARLRDMSYEQYF
>15|TRBV12-3/TRBV12-4|TRBJ1-1
CASSSSLISRGEAFF
>15|TRBV7-2|TRBJ2-7
CASSLMLAAGYEQYF
>19|TRBV11-2|TRBJ2-3
CASSLRVRTGSGGTDTQYF
>16|TRBV9|TRBJ2-3
CASSAALGGLGDTQYF
>13|TRBV7-2|TRBJ2-1
CASSSQGFNEQFF
>14|TRBV10-3|TRBJ1-2
CAISVGAGDLGYTF
>15|TRBV20-1|TRBJ2-2
CSATLGRAAVGELFF
>17|TRBV6-1|TRBJ2-7
CASSEALRSGQPYEQYF
>14|TRBV20-1|TRBJ2-5
CSARVPDWKETQYF
>20|TRBV3-1|TRBJ2-4
CASSQGVASGILGTKNIQYF
>15|TRBV5-1|TRBJ1-2
CASSLGQGINYGYTF
>14|TRBV18|TRBJ1-1
CASSPGGGWAEAFF
>16|TRBV9|TRBJ2-1
CASSVGDRGGYNEQFF
>15|TRBV24-1|TRBJ2-1
CATSGGSSSYNEQFF
>16|TRBV5-4|TRBJ1-4
CASSLDPVATNEKLFF
>13|TRBV7-3|TRBJ2-7
CASSPTELQAQYF
>16|TRBV7-3|TRBJ2-3
CASSFGTSGTGDTQYF
>16|TRBV7-9|TRBJ2-5
CASSQGQSSYQETQYF